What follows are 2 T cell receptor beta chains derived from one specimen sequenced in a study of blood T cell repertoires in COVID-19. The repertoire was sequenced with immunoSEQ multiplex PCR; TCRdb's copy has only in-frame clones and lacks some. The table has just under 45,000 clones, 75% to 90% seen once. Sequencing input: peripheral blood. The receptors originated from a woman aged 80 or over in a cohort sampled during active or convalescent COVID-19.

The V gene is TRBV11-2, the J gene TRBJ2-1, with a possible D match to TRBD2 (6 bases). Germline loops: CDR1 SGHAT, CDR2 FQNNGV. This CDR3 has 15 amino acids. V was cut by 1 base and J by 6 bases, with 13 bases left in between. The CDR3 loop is CASSLGAGSGNEQFF. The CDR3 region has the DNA TGTGCCAGCAGCTTAGGGGCGGGGTCGGGCAATGAGCAGTTCTTC.

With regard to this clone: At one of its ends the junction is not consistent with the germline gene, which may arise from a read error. CDR3 nucleotide sequence: TGTGCCAGCAGTCACGGACAGGCTCTCTTT. As protein: CASSHGQALF. This rearrangement joins TRBV6-2 or TRBV6-3 to TRBJ1-3; 7 nucleotides agree with TRBD1. CDR3 length: 10 amino acids. Germline V gene sequence: CDR1 MNHEY, CDR2 SVGEGT.